A selection of T cell receptor beta chains follows, all from one sample in a study of T-cell memory formation after mild COVID-19. Each CDR3 protein is one row after TCRdb ran MiXCR on the 5' RACE reads. The sample consists of around 200,000 distinct CDR3 sequences, about 10% of them appearing once. Sequenced input: PBMCs or a T cell subset sorted from them (not recorded which). These receptors were taken from a man between 18 and 29 years old who had mild COVID-19 (a few samples of this study predate the infection). Cell type and time point are not known. CDR3s include the opening cysteine and the closing phenylalanine or tryptophan. The D gene is left open where the match is weak.

v_gene,d_gene,j_gene,CDR3aa
TRBV20-1,-,TRBJ2-2,CSALREAGELFF
TRBV20-1,-,TRBJ2-3,CSVSGTTDTQYF
TRBV12-3/TRBV12-4,-,TRBJ2-5,CASSSEGTPSYF
TRBV20-1,TRBD1,TRBJ1-2,CSVRGLGYGYTF
TRBV4-3,TRBD1,TRBJ1-1,CASSQYGTGYNTEAFF
TRBV5-1,-,TRBJ2-7,CASSFKPGVSEQYF
TRBV6-4,-,TRBJ2-3,CASSVGLYTDTQYF
TRBV5-1,TRBD2,TRBJ2-2,CASSPFGTSGGGTGELFF
TRBV5-1,-,TRBJ2-2,CASSVLGRNTGELFF
TRBV2,-,TRBJ1-4,CASGPARYGEKLFF
TRBV20-1,-,TRBJ2-1,CSANPRYNEQFF
TRBV18,-,TRBJ1-5,CASSPRPVEGQPQHF
TRBV6-5,-,TRBJ1-6,CASSPRRSSPLHF
TRBV11-2,TRBD1,TRBJ2-3,CASSLRLGQGDTDTQYF
TRBV4-1,-,TRBJ2-7,CASSDRPRTYEQYF
TRBV4-3,-,TRBJ1-2,CASSQSTGSGYTF
TRBV4-3,-,TRBJ1-1,CASSQDWGGEAFF
TRBV12-3/TRBV12-4,-,TRBJ2-1,CASSPAWVEQFF
TRBV29-1,-,TRBJ2-7,CSVRGPYEQYF
TRBV9,-,TRBJ2-7,CASSVATGTVYEQYF
TRBV5-1,TRBD2,TRBJ2-1,CASSLELAGYNEQFF
TRBV5-1,-,TRBJ2-5,CASSADSQETQYF
TRBV5-6,TRBD1,TRBJ2-7,CASSRNRGAEQYF
TRBV7-2,-,TRBJ2-2,CASSLAASEGGELFF
TRBV11-2,TRBD1,TRBJ2-1,CASSSQGQDYNEQFF
TRBV7-6,TRBD1,TRBJ1-1,CASSPFSTGENTEAFF
TRBV7-2,TRBD1,TRBJ2-1,CASSLKAGTGVASYNEQFF
TRBV28,-,TRBJ2-3,CASRGTFTDTQYF